The 27 T cell receptor beta chains listed next were all sequenced from one sample in a study of cytomegalovirus exposure and HLA in healthy donors. PCR primers comprised 60 Vbeta and 13 Jbeta primers. The table came from immunoSEQ multiplex PCR; TCRdb's copy has only in-frame clones and leaves some out. The sample lists approximately 100,000 clones; over 60% were seen once. Input material: PBMCs. The origin of the receptors is a female donor in good health and CMV-seronegative.

The chain links TRBV5-1 to TRBJ2-2; perhaps TRBD2 as D (5 bases). Germline lookup yields CDR1 SGHRS and CDR2 YFSETQ. The CDR3 consists of 15 residues. Trimming shortened V by 1 base and J by 7 bases, and 14 bases separated the two germline ends. The CDR3 nucleotides read TGCGCCAGCAGCTTGCCCCCTAGCACCGGCGGGGAGCTGTTTTTT. Residues: CASSLPPSTGGELFF.

The V call is TRBV30, the J call TRBJ1-2; 8 bases fit TRBD1. The CDR3 sequence is 17 residues long. CDR1 and CDR2 from the germline V gene are GTSNPN and SVGIG (reference sequence). The J segment lost 1 base and the V segment lost 3 bases, leaving 13 bases of the junction unmatched. The CDR3 nucleotides read TGTGCCTGGAGCGAGATTGCGGGACAGGTCCTTAACTATGGCTACACCTTC. Residues: CAWSEIAGQVLNYGYTF.

The V gene is TRBV6-1, the J gene TRBJ1-5; D is unresolved. Germline assignment: CDR1 MNHNS and CDR2 SASEGT. V was clipped by 7 bases and J by 2 bases, with 12 bases between them. The CDR3 extends over 14 amino acids. CDR3 protein: CASTMREGNQPQHF. CDR3 nucleotides: TGTGCCAGCACCATGCGGGAGGGCAATCAGCCCCAGCATTTT.

This clone came up once. The genes are TRBV5-4 and TRBJ1-2; 10 bases line up with TRBD1. The CDR3 spans 17 residues. The J segment lost 0 bases and the V segment lost 4 bases, leaving 9 bases of the junction unmatched. CDR1 and CDR2 (germline): SGHNT, YYREEE (reference sequence). CDR3: CASSPGQGVASNYGYTF. For the CDR3, the DNA is TGTGCCAGCAGCCCCGGACAGGGGGTCGCGTCTAACTATGGCTACACCTTC.

The rearrangement links TRBV6-6 to TRBJ2-7, with D possibly matching TRBD1 (7 bases). The CDR3 consists of 14 residues. The V end was cut by 2 bases, the J end by 6 bases, with 14 bases between. Germline values: CDR1 MNHNY, CDR2 SVGAGI (reference sequence). CDR3 nucleotide sequence: TGTGCCAGCAGTTACGGCGGAGGGGGCGGCGAGCAGTACTTC. Translated, it gives CASSYGGGGGEQYF.

The chain joins TRBV12-5 to TRBJ1-4, with TRBD1 as a possible D gene (6 bases). Germline values: CDR1 LGHNT, CDR2 FRNRAP. Trimming took off 1 base at V and 2 bases at J, with 14 bases between the two ends. This CDR3 comprises 17 residues. The CDR3 protein is CASGLGPDGQTNEKLFF. The CDR3 DNA follows: TGTGCTAGTGGTTTGGGACCGGACGGACAGACTAATGAAAAACTGTTTTTT. The full variable domain, with the rest looked up from reference TRBV12-5 and TRBJ1-4, is DARVTQTPRHKVTEMGQEVTMRCQPILGHNTVFWYRQTMMQGLELLAYFRNRAPLDDSGMPKDRFSAEMPDATLATLKIQPSEPRDSAVYFCASGLGPDGQTNEKLFFGSGTQLSVL.

The chain is built from TRBV5-1 and TRBJ1-2; TRBD1 is a possible D gene (5 bases). V shed 4 bases and J shed 8 bases, with 15 bases lying between them. This CDR3 contains 13 residues. Germline-derived CDR1 and CDR2 are SGHRS and YFSETQ. CDR3 nucleotide sequence: TGCGCCAGCAGCCCCCTGGGAGGGGAGGGCTACACCTTC. Translation: CASSPLGGEGYTF.

The chain recombines TRBV5-1 with TRBJ2-5; D perhaps matches TRBD2 (5 bases). Germline values: CDR1 SGHRS, CDR2 YFSETQ. Trimming removed 0 bases from V and 5 bases from J, with 11 bases in between. The CDR3 extends over 14 amino acids. The CDR3 is CASSLAPSRETQYF. In nucleotides, the CDR3 is TGCGCCAGCAGCTTGGCTCCTAGCCGGGAGACCCAGTACTTC.

V and J are TRBV27 and TRBJ1-2; the D gene is possibly TRBD1 (6 bases). Germline CDR1 reads MNHEY; CDR2 reads SMNVEV (reference sequence). This CDR3 is 12 amino acids long. Trimming left V 6 bases short and J 4 bases short, with 9 bases between. CDR3 residues: CASRQGTYGYTF. DNA for the CDR3: TGTGCCAGCAGACAGGGTACCTATGGCTACACCTTC.

This clone has just one count. The chain has TRBV7-2 and TRBJ1-1; D is unclear. CDR3 length equals 13 residues. CDR1 and CDR2 from the germline V gene are SGHTA and FQGNSA. V lost 2 bases to trimming and J lost 0 bases, with 4 bases between them. The CDR3 DNA reads as TGTGCCAGCAGCTTAAGCGTGAACACTGAAGCTTTCTTT. Translating gives CASSLSVNTEAFF.

This chain joins TRBV5-6 and TRBJ1-2; D possibly corresponds to TRBD1 (6 bases). The CDR3 runs to 15 residues. The germline gives CDR1 SGHDT, CDR2 YYEEEE. V was pared by 2 bases and J by 4 bases, with 15 bases between. This CDR3 is CASSLMTGISYGYTF. CDR3 nucleotides: TGTGCCAGCAGCTTAATGACAGGTATTTCCTATGGCTACACCTTC.

The V gene is TRBV5-1, the J gene TRBJ2-5; 8 bases are shared with TRBD1. V shed 3 bases and J 5 bases; nucleotides not matched to a gene: 9. The CDR3 length is 15 residues. The V gene's germline CDR1 is SGHRS and CDR2 YFSETQ. The CDR3 spells CASSSTGGDRETQYF. The CDR3 DNA is TGCGCCAGCAGCTCAACAGGGGGAGATCGGGAGACCCAGTACTTC.

As for this clone: One end of the junction varies from germline; a read error may be responsible. V gene TRBV11-2 combines with J gene TRBJ2-1; perhaps TRBD2 as D (5 bases). Germline V CDR1 and CDR2: SGHAT, FQNNGV. CDR3 size: 11 residues. CDR3 nucleotides: TGTGCCAGCAGCTCCGGTCTGGAGGAAGTCTTC. Translated: CASSSGLEEVF.

The rearrangement links TRBV11-1 to TRBJ1-6, with 7 bases fitting TRBD1. V lost 4 bases, J lost 10 bases, and 19 bases stayed unmatched. Germline CDR1 and CDR2: SGHAT and FQDESV (reference sequence). The CDR3 totals 18 residues. The CDR3 reads CASSSDRTSRQGQSPLHF. The CDR3 DNA follows: TGTGCCAGCAGCTCAGACAGAACCAGTCGACAGGGCCAATCACCCCTCCACTTT.

The V gene is TRBV7-8, the J gene TRBJ2-5, with a possible D match to TRBD1 (5 bases). The DNA end is more similar to TRBJ2-7, so the J call may be wrong. Germline CDR1 SGHVS, CDR2 FQNEAQ. CDR3 length: 15 residues. The CDR3 here is CASSLDPIKGYEQYF. The CDR3 bases are TGTGCCAGCAGCTTAGACCCTATCAAGGGGTACGAGCAGTACTTC.

V is TRBV2 and J is TRBJ2-1, with 9 bases aligning to TRBD2. Looked up from germline, CDR1 is SNHLY and CDR2 is FYNNEI. The ends lost 1 base at V and 15 bases at J; junction bases unmatched: 4. The length of the CDR3 is 12 residues. CDR3 nucleotide sequence: TGTGCCAGCAGTGAAGGGGGCGGGGGGGCGTTCTTC. It codes for CASSEGGGGAFF.

The gene calls are TRBV1 and TRBJ1-1. TRBV1 is assigned pseudogene status. The CDR3 has 18 amino acids. The CDR3: CTSSQRVGGLPVNTEAFF. The CDR3 nucleotides are TGCACCAGCAGCCAAAGAGTGGGGGGGCTCCCGGTTAACACTGAAGCTTTCTTT.

J is TRBJ1-2 and V is TRBV11-2; D not certain. The CDR3 has 15 residues. Germline V gene data show CDR1 as SGHAT and CDR2 as FQNNGV. Trimming pared 5 bases from V and 0 bases from J, leaving 13 bases between. The CDR3 DNA reads TGTGCCAGCAGCCTTGCCGGGGTCGCTAACTATGGCTACACCTTC. It is translated as CASSLAGVANYGYTF.

The chain couples TRBV7-2 to TRBJ1-2; 9 bases agree with TRBD1. The germline CDR1 and CDR2 sequences are SGHTA and FQGNSA. CDR3 length: 13 residues. V lost 5 bases to trimming and J lost 7 bases; unmatched junction nucleotides: 5. This CDR3 is CASSPRQGGGYTF. In DNA form, the CDR3 reads TGTGCCAGCAGCCCAAGACAGGGGGGTGGCTACACCTTC.

The chain is built from TRBV6-1 and TRBJ1-1; possible D gene TRBD1, 6 bases. The CDR3 contains 15 residues. The V and J ends lost 5 bases and 4 bases respectively, with 17 bases between them. The germline V gene encodes CDR1 MNHNS and CDR2 SASEGT. The CDR3 DNA reads TGTGCCAGCAGTCCACTACAGGGAGGGGTCACTGAAGCTTTCTTT. It encodes CASSPLQGGVTEAFF.

The CDR3 DNA follows: TGTGCCAGCAGTGCCGGACAGTCTAAGACCCAGTACTTC. This translates into CASSAGQSKTQYF. The V call is TRBV25-1, the J call TRBJ2-5, with D maybe TRBD1 (6 bases). The length of the CDR3 is 13 residues. CDR1 is MGHDK, CDR2 SYGVNS, per germline. Trimming stripped 4 bases from V and 6 bases from J, with 12 bases between.

This chain joins TRBV6-1 and TRBJ2-5; a possible D gene is TRBD1 (5 bases). V shed 1 base and J shed 4 bases, with 13 bases lying between them. Germline CDR1 MNHNS, CDR2 SASEGT. The CDR3 has 15 amino acids. The CDR3 here is CASSEDRGPGETQYF. The CDR3 DNA sequence: TGTGCCAGCAGTGAAGATAGGGGCCCTGGAGAGACCCAGTACTTC.

The genes are TRBV5-4 and TRBJ2-3; TRBD2 matches 8 bases. The CDR3 covers 16 residues. The junction had 7 bases not matched to a gene; V was cut back by 1 base and J by 3 bases. Per germline, CDR1 SGHNT and CDR2 YYREEE (reference sequence). The CDR3 protein is CASSLYGGGRTDTQYF. CDR3 nucleotides: TGTGCCAGCAGCTTGTATGGCGGGGGGAGAACAGATACGCAGTATTTT.

The chain uses TRBV11-3 and TRBJ1-3; 9 bases align to TRBD1. CDR1 and CDR2 from the germline V gene are SGHNT and YENEEA. The ends lost 7 bases at V and 0 bases at J; junction bases unmatched: 16. This CDR3 spans 19 amino acids. The CDR3 bases are TGTGCCAGCACTCAAACTAGGGACAGGGTCACTAGCTCTGGAAACACCATATATTTT. Amino acid sequence: CASTQTRDRVTSSGNTIYF.

This chain uses TRBV11-2 with TRBJ1-1; no firm D call. Germline values: CDR1 SGHAT, CDR2 FQNNGV. The CDR3 runs to 14 residues. Trimming removed 1 base from V and 1 base from J, with 7 bases in between. The CDR3 is CASSLVTGNTEAFF. The CDR3 DNA is TGTGCCAGCAGCTTAGTTACGGGGAACACTGAAGCTTTCTTT.

This chain connects TRBV15 to TRBJ1-4, with D perhaps TRBD1 (5 bases). The length of the CDR3 is 16 residues. Germline loops: CDR1 LNHNV, CDR2 YYDKDF (reference sequence). Trimming removed 3 bases from V and 2 bases from J, with 13 bases in between. This CDR3 reads CATSSGRGGTNEKLFF. DNA of the CDR3: TGTGCCACCAGCAGCGGGAGGGGAGGGACTAATGAAAAACTGTTTTTT.

The CDR3 protein is CASSQTSGTANSPLHF. The DNA for the CDR3 is TGCGCCAGCAGCCAAACTTCCGGGACAGCAAATTCACCCCTCCACTTT. V usage is TRBV4-1 and J usage is TRBJ1-6, with 7 bases lining up with TRBD1. The CDR3 length is 16 residues. The J segment lost 7 bases and the V segment lost 2 bases, leaving 8 bases of the junction unmatched. Germline V gene sequence: CDR1 MGHRA, CDR2 YSYEKL.